A single sample is the source of the 17 T cell receptor beta chains below, sequenced in a study of T cells after yellow fever vaccination. MiXCR, run by TCRdb on the 5' RACE reads, gives a single entry per CDR3 protein. Found here are 25,000 to 30,000 distinct CDR3 sequences, 4% to 5% of them singletons; the top ten hold 35% to 45%. The sample consisted of PBMCs, either bulk or a sorted T-cell subset (CD4+, CD8+, memory, or dextramer-sorted; not recorded which), taken on the day of the yellow fever booster vaccination. The receptors originated from a man between 18 and 29 years old who received the YFV17D yellow fever vaccine.

This clonotype has a handful of counts. This chain connects TRBV5-4 to TRBJ2-1; the D gene is possibly TRBD1 (5 bases). Germline CDR1 and CDR2: SGHNT and YYREEE (reference sequence). The CDR3 spans 15 residues. The V and J ends lost 1 base and 1 base respectively, with 9 bases between them. CDR3 in DNA: TGTGCCAGCAGCTTGAGTCAGGGATCCTACAATGAGCAGTTCTTC. This translates into CASSLSQGSYNEQFF.

This clonotype was observed many times. The chain links TRBV23-1 to TRBJ2-7, with a weak D call TRBD1 (6 bases). TRBV23-1 carries the ORF label, with uncertain function. V was shortened by 3 bases and J by 2 bases, with 11 bases between the two germline ends. This CDR3 has 14 residues. In nucleotides, the CDR3 is TGCGCCAGCAGTCACCCGACAGGAGCCTACGAGCAGTACGTC. Translating gives CASSHPTGAYEQYV.

This clonotype was observed at least ten times. The chain couples TRBV11-2 to TRBJ2-3; 8 bases line up with TRBD2. Trimming took 1 base from V and 6 from J; bases not matched to a gene: 9. The CDR3 runs to 16 residues. The V gene's germline CDR1 is SGHAT and CDR2 FQNNGV. The CDR3 reads CASSLGLLAGADTQYF. The CDR3 bases are TGTGCCAGCAGCTTAGGTCTGCTAGCGGGTGCGGATACGCAGTATTTT.

This clonotype was counted at least ten times. This rearrangement joins TRBV9 to TRBJ1-3; D may be TRBD1 (6 bases). Trimming shortened V by 0 bases and J by 4 bases, and 23 bases separated the two germline ends. Per the germline V gene, CDR1 is SGDLS and CDR2 is YYNGEE. The length of the CDR3 is 19 residues. The CDR3 DNA sequence: TGTGCCAGCAGCGTAGTCGAGACCCCGGGACACCTCCGAGGAAACACCATATATTTT. Protein product: CASSVVETPGHLRGNTIYF.

This clonotype has at least ten counts. V usage is TRBV4-1 and J usage is TRBJ2-1; D is perhaps TRBD2 (6 bases). Trimming took off 4 bases at V and 4 bases at J, with 14 bases between the two ends. From germline, CDR1 is MGHRA and CDR2 YSYEKL. The CDR3 is 15 residues long. The CDR3 loop is CASSLGGTRYNEQFF. For the CDR3, the DNA is TGCGCCAGCAGCCTGGGAGGAACCCGATACAATGAGCAGTTCTTC.

In its sample, this clonotype was seen many times. The chain is built from TRBV6-5 and TRBJ2-7; D uncertain. CDR3 size: 16 residues. V dropped 0 bases and J dropped 7 bases, with 19 bases sitting between them. From germline, CDR1 is MNHEY and CDR2 SVGAGI. The CDR3 reads CASSYSPRTVVTEQYF. The CDR3 bases are TGTGCCAGCAGTTACTCGCCCCGGACGGTGGTTACGGAGCAGTACTTC.

This clonotype was found many times. This rearrangement joins TRBV4-2 to TRBJ1-2; 9 nucleotides align to TRBD1. J was trimmed by 4 bases and V by 4 bases; bases with no gene match: 10. The CDR3 loop spans 16 amino acids. Looked up from germline, CDR1 is LGHNA and CDR2 is YNFKEQ. CDR3 protein: CASSRQNRGRTYGYTF. The CDR3 nucleotides read TGTGCCAGCAGCCGCCAGAACAGGGGGCGGACCTATGGCTACACCTTC.

The table lists this clonotype with many counts. The chain is built from TRBV7-2 and TRBJ1-5, with 8 positions matching TRBD1. This CDR3 contains 16 residues. The junction had 2 bases not matched to a gene; V was cut back by 0 bases and J by 1 base. Germline CDR1 reads SGHTA; CDR2 reads FQGNSA. In DNA, the CDR3 is TGTGCCAGCAGCTTAGCGACAGGGGTCAGCAATCAGCCCCAGCATTTT. Its protein is CASSLATGVSNQPQHF.

The chain employs TRBV7-2 and TRBJ2-1, with TRBD2 matching over 16 bases. The V segment lost 4 bases and the J segment 4 bases; nucleotides outside the gene matches: 10. Germline CDR1 is SGHTA and CDR2 is FQGNSA. This CDR3 spans 19 amino acids. CDR3 sequence reads: CASSSAVGLAGGGYNEQFF. The CDR3 DNA reads as TGTGCCAGCAGCTCCGCCGTGGGACTAGCGGGGGGGGGTTACAATGAGCAGTTCTTC. The full variable domain, its missing parts supplied by reference TRBV7-2 and TRBJ2-1, is GAGVSQSPSNKVTEKGKDVELRCDPISGHTALYWYRQSLGQGLEFLIYFQGNSAPDKSGLPSDRFSAERTGGSVSTLTIQRTQQEDSAVYLCASSSAVGLAGGGYNEQFFGPGTRLTVL.

The chain combines TRBV3-1 with TRBJ1-3, with a tentative D call TRBD1 (5 bases). The V end was cut by 4 bases, the J end by 6 bases, with 10 bases between. This CDR3 spans 13 amino acids. Germline lookup yields CDR1 LGHDT and CDR2 YNNKEL (reference sequence). The CDR3 is CASSLTDTNTIYF. CDR3 in DNA: TGTGCCAGCAGCCTGACAGATACAAACACCATATATTTT.

This clonotype was observed many times. The J gene is TRBJ1-2, the V gene TRBV7-9; TRBD1 is a possible D gene (6 bases). CDR1 and CDR2 from the germline V gene are SEHNR and FQNEAQ (reference sequence). Between the trimmed V and J ends, which lost 5 bases and 8 bases, there was a span of 15 bases. The CDR3 is 13 amino acids. CDR3 sequence (DNA): TGTGCCAGCAGCCTTCCCAGGGGTCGGGGCTACACCTTC. Amino acids: CASSLPRGRGYTF.

This clonotype showed up many times. The chain links TRBV11-2 to TRBJ2-1; no clear D gene. V was trimmed by 1 base and J by 10 bases, leaving 11 bases between them. The CDR3 is 13 amino acids. Germline CDR1 and CDR2: SGHAT and FQNNGV. CDR3 DNA: TGTGCCAGCAGCTTAGTGCGCTCCAACGAGCAGTTCTTC. It encodes CASSLVRSNEQFF.

This clonotype was counted at least ten times. The genes are TRBV20-1 and TRBJ2-5, with D unresolved. This CDR3 comprises 14 residues. Germline V gives CDR1 DFQATT, CDR2 SNEGSKA (reference sequence). Trimming removed 4 bases at V and 5 bases at J, with 17 bases between. CDR3 nucleotides: TGCAGTGCTAAAACCGGGCCCCTGGGGGAGACCCAGTACTTC. This codes for CSAKTGPLGETQYF.

The chain uses TRBV3-1 and TRBJ2-5, with a weak D call TRBD2 (6 bases). Trimming removed 6 bases at V and 4 bases at J, with 15 bases between. Germline loops: CDR1 LGHDT, CDR2 YNNKEL (reference sequence). The CDR3 has 14 residues. CDR3 in amino acids: CASSPGEGLETQYF. CDR3 bases: TGTGCCAGCAGTCCGGGAGAAGGGTTAGAGACCCAGTACTTC.

This clonotype was detected ten times or more. The gene calls are TRBV4-3 and TRBJ2-3, with D possibly matching TRBD2 (5 bases). Germline-derived CDR1 and CDR2 are LGHNA and YSLEER. This CDR3 contains 15 residues. V lost 0 bases to trimming and J lost 5 bases, with 12 bases between them. The chain's CDR3 is CASSQDWPREDTQYF. CDR3 nucleotides: TGCGCCAGCAGCCAAGATTGGCCTCGGGAAGATACGCAGTATTTT.

This clonotype was seen a few times. V usage is TRBV5-4 and J usage is TRBJ1-6; TRBD1 agrees at 10 bases. The CDR3 sequence is 15 residues long. The V and J ends lost 4 bases and 9 bases, in that order; junction bases with no gene match: 7. Germline CDR1 and CDR2: SGHNT and YYREEE (reference sequence). The CDR3 sequence: CASSVGWDRGSPLHF. The CDR3 DNA sequence: TGTGCCAGCAGCGTTGGGTGGGACAGGGGTTCACCCCTCCACTTT.

This chain connects TRBV10-3 to TRBJ2-7; D possibly corresponds to TRBD2 (7 bases). Germline V CDR1 and CDR2: ENHRY, SYGVKD. CDR3 length equals 14 residues. The germline V and J ends were trimmed by 11 bases and 1 base, with 18 bases remaining between them. The CDR3 sequence is CASRSGGASYEQYF. CDR3 bases: TGTGCCTCGCGATCGGGGGGCGCGTCCTACGAGCAGTACTTC.